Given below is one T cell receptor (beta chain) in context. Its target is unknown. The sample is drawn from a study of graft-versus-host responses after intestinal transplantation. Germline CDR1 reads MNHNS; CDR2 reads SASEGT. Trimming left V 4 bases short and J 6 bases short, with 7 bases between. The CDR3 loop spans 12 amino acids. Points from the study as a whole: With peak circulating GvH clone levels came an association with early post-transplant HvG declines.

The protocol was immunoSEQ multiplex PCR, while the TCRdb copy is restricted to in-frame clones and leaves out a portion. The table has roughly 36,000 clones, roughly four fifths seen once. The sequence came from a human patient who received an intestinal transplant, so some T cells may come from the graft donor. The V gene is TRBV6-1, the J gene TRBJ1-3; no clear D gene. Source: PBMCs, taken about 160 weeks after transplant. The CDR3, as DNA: TGTGCCAGCAGTGCGCGGGAAAACACCATATATTTT. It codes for CASSARENTIYF.